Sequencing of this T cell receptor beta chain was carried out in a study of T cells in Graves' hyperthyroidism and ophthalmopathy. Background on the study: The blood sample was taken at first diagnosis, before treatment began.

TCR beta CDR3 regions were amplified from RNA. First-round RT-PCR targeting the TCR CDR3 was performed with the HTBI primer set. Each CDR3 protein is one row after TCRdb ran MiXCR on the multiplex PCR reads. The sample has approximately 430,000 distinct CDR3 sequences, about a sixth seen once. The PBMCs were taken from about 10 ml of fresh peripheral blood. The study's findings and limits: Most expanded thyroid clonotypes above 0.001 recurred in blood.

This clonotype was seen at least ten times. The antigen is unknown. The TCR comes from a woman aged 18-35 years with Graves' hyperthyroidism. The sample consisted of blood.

The CDR3 protein is CASSEQRGGDNEQFF. The CDR3 DNA is TGTGCCAGCAGTGAGCAGCGGGGAGGAGACAATGAGCAGTTCTTC. The chain combines TRBV2 with TRBJ2-1; 7 bases are shared with TRBD2. V gave up 3 bases and J gave up 5 bases; unmatched junction bases: 7. Germline CDR1 reads SNHLY; CDR2 reads FYNNEI. The CDR3 is 15 amino acids. The complete variable domain, with remaining parts taken from reference TRBV2 and TRBJ2-1, reads EPEVTQTPSHQVTQMGQEVILRCVPISNHLYFYWYRQILGQKVEFLVSFYNNEISEKSEIFDDQFSVERPDGSNFTLKIRSTKLEDSAMYFCASSEQRGGDNEQFFGPGTRLTVL.